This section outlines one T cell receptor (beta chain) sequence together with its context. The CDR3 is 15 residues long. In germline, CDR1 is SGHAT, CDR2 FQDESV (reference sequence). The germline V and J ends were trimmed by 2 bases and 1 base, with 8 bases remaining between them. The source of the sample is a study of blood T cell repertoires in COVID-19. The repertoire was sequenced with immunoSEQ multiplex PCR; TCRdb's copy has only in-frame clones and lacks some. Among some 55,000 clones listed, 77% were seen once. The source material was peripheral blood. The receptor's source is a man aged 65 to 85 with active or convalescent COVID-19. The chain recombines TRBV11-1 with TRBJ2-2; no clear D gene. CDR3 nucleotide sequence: TGTGCCAGCAGCTTATCACGCAGGAACACCGGGGAGCTGTTTTTT. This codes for CASSLSRRNTGELFF. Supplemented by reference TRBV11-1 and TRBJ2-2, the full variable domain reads EAEVAQSPRYKITEKSQAVAFWCDPISGHATLYWYRQILGQGPELLVQFQDESVVDDSQLPKDRFSAERLKGVDSTLKIQPAELGDSAMYLCASSLSRRNTGELFFGEGSRLTVL.